The T cell receptor (beta chain) under discussion was sequenced for a study of cytomegalovirus exposure and HLA in healthy donors. Turning to the study itself: From donors who were HLA-typed, an early data release held approximately 91 million unique TCRs.

About this clone itself: Its antigen is unknown.

The CDR3 is 15 residues long. Between the trimmed V and J ends, which lost 10 bases and 2 bases, there was a span of 21 bases. Germline lookup yields CDR1 SNHLY and CDR2 FYNNEI. The study, taken as a whole, reports: Reportedly, cytomegalovirus status was diagnosed with high sensitivity and specificity.

Primers: 60 Vbeta forward and 13 Jbeta reverse. Clones were read by immunoSEQ multiplex PCR, and TCRdb kept only the in-frame ones, dropping some. The top ten hold about 2% of the sample, which has 150,000 to 200,000 clones, roughly 72% seen once. The receptor was isolated from a woman between 25 and 40 years old in good health and CMV-seropositive. This chain connects TRBV2 to TRBJ2-7, with D possibly TRBD1 on 6 matching bases. Specimen: PBMCs. The CDR3 bases are TGTGCCACCAGGGCTGGACAGATTGATACCTACGAGCAGTACTTC. It codes for CATRAGQIDTYEQYF.